The 30 T cell receptor beta chains reported below all come from one sample, sequenced in a study of cytomegalovirus exposure and HLA in healthy donors. Primers for the PCR totalled 60 Vbeta and 13 Jbeta. The data were produced by immunoSEQ multiplex PCR, yet TCRdb's version contains in-frame clones alone and is incomplete. The table lists 95,000 to 150,000 clones, 77% of them singletons. Sequenced material: PBMCs. Every receptor here comes from a human donor in good health.

This chain links TRBV11-2 with TRBJ1-2, with 8 bases identical to TRBD1. The V and J ends lost 5 bases and 3 bases, in that order; junction bases with no gene match: 2. In germline, CDR1 is SGHAT, CDR2 FQNNGV. The CDR3 is 13 amino acids. Here the CDR3 DNA reads TGTGCCAGCAGCCCGGACAGGGACTATGGCTACACCTTC. Translating it yields CASSPDRDYGYTF.

Points on this clone: A junction end diverges from the germline sequence, so it may reflect a read error. The chain has TRBV7-9 and TRBJ2-7; D remains ambiguous. The CDR3 is made up of 15 amino acids. Per germline, CDR1 SEHNR and CDR2 FQNEAQ (reference sequence). CDR3 DNA sequence: TGTTCCAGCAGCTTTGGCTCCCCAAACTCCTACGAGCAGTACTTC. This sequence encodes CSSSFGSPNSYEQYF.

The chain links TRBV19 to TRBJ2-1; D not resolved. Germline V gene data show CDR1 as LNHDA and CDR2 as SQIVND (reference sequence). V lost 5 bases to trimming and J lost 8 bases, with 22 bases between them. This CDR3 has 16 amino acids. In DNA, the CDR3 is TGTGCCAGTAGTTCGTCCGGGTCGGTTGGTGTCGATGAGCAGTTCTTC. Translating gives CASSSSGSVGVDEQFF.

This sequence joins TRBV6-4 and TRBJ2-2; the D gene is possibly TRBD2 (5 bases). Germline V gene data show CDR1 as MRHNA and CDR2 as SNTAGT. The CDR3 runs to 15 residues. V lost 4 bases to trimming and J lost 5 bases, with 14 bases between them. CDR3 sequence: CASSAAGRSTGELFF. The CDR3 bases are TGTGCCAGCAGTGCGGCGGGCCGTTCGACCGGGGAGCTGTTTTTT.

The J gene is TRBJ2-1, the V gene TRBV5-1; D is unresolved. Trimming shortened V by 7 bases and J by 0 bases, and 11 bases separated the two germline ends. The CDR3 runs 14 residues. Germline CDR1 SGHRS, CDR2 YFSETQ. CDR3: CASSSGGSYNEQFF. The CDR3 nucleotides read TGCGCCAGCTCCTCCGGCGGCTCCTACAATGAGCAGTTCTTC.

The chain joins TRBV18 to TRBJ2-2; 7 nucleotides align to TRBD1. This CDR3 spans 16 amino acids. V shed 5 bases and J 0 bases; nucleotides not matched to a gene: 6. The V gene's germline CDR1 is KGHSH and CDR2 LQKENI. CDR3 residues: CASSSTGAPNTGELFF. The CDR3 DNA reads TGTGCCAGCTCATCCACAGGGGCTCCGAACACCGGGGAGCTGTTTTTT.

V and J are TRBV7-8 and TRBJ2-2, with 10 positions matching TRBD2. Germline V gives CDR1 SGHVS, CDR2 FQNEAQ. CDR3 length: 18 residues. V lost 4 bases to trimming and J lost 0 bases; unmatched junction nucleotides: 8. The CDR3 protein is CASSSKAGLAANTGELFF. The CDR3 DNA follows: TGTGCCAGCAGCTCAAAAGCCGGACTAGCGGCGAACACCGGGGAGCTGTTTTTT.

This clone showed up just a few times. The rearrangement links TRBV19 to TRBJ1-1, with unresolved D. Trimming took off 6 bases at V and 2 bases at J, with 16 bases between the two ends. Germline CDR1 reads LNHDA; CDR2 reads SQIVND (reference sequence). CDR3 size: 15 residues. CDR3 nucleotides: TGTGCCAGTAGACCCTTTGGCGGGATTAACACTGAAGCTTTCTTT. Translated, it gives CASRPFGGINTEAFF. Full variable domain (remainder filled in from reference TRBV19 and TRBJ1-1): DGGITQSPKYLFRKEGQNVTLSCEQNLNHDAMYWYRQDPGQGLRLIYYSQIVNDFQKGDIAEGYSVSREKKESFPLTVTSAQKNPTAFYLCASRPFGGINTEAFFGQGTRLTVV.

This clone turned up a few times. The chain recombines TRBV13 with TRBJ2-5; no clear D. CDR3 size: 14 residues. V gave up 8 bases and J gave up 5 bases, with 18 bases separating them. Germline V gene lookup returns CDR1 PRHDT and CDR2 FYEKMQ (reference sequence). DNA of the CDR3: TGTGCCAGCTCGAGAGGAGCCCTCGGGGAGACCCAGTACTTC. Protein: CASSRGALGETQYF.

The genes are TRBV9 and TRBJ2-1, with TRBD1 as a possible D gene (6 bases). CDR3 size: 15 residues. CDR1 is SGDLS and CDR2 is YYNGEE in the germline V gene. The V gene lost 0 bases and the J gene lost 3 bases, with 10 bases spanning the gap. The CDR3 bases are TGTGCCAGCAGCGTAGGAGGACAGTTCTACAATGAGCAGTTCTTC. Its translation: CASSVGGQFYNEQFF.

This chain connects TRBV18 to TRBJ2-1; 12 bases fit TRBD2. This CDR3 has 15 amino acids. V lost 4 bases and J lost 7; bases outside the gene matches: 5. Germline V gene sequence: CDR1 KGHSH, CDR2 LQKENI. CDR3 nucleotide sequence: TGTGCCAGCTCACGGGGGACTAGCGGGCTAAATGAGCAGTTCTTC. Its translation is CASSRGTSGLNEQFF.

The rearrangement joins TRBV5-6 to TRBJ2-1, with 12 bases lining up with TRBD2. CDR1 is SGHDT, CDR2 YYEEEE, per germline. The CDR3 length is 16 residues. Unmatched junction bases numbered 4, after V lost 0 bases and J lost 6 bases. The CDR3 region is CASSLGASGRANEQFF. The CDR3 nucleotides read TGTGCCAGCAGCTTGGGGGCTAGCGGGAGGGCCAATGAGCAGTTCTTC.

The gene calls are TRBV2 and TRBJ2-2, with TRBD2 matching over 7 bases. The CDR3 is 16 residues long. The junction had 8 bases not matched to a gene; V was cut back by 6 bases and J by 1 base. CDR1 and CDR2 from the germline V gene are SNHLY and FYNNEI. CDR3 in amino acids: CASRPGAGVNTGELFF. As DNA, the CDR3 is TGTGCCAGCAGACCCGGGGCGGGGGTGAACACCGGGGAGCTGTTTTTT.

The chain combines TRBV27 with TRBJ1-2, with D maybe TRBD1 (5 bases). CDR3 length equals 14 residues. Germline CDR1 is MNHEY and CDR2 is SMNVEV (reference sequence). Trimming pared 3 bases from V and 5 bases from J, leaving 13 bases between. This CDR3 is CASSLTGVGYGYTF. CDR3 bases: TGTGCCAGCAGTTTGACGGGGGTAGGGTATGGCTACACCTTC.

The chain carries TRBV5-1 and TRBJ1-2; 9 nucleotides agree with TRBD1. The CDR3 runs 16 residues. The germline gives CDR1 SGHRS, CDR2 YFSETQ. Unmatched junction bases numbered 14, after V lost 3 bases and J lost 8 bases. Here the CDR3 DNA reads TGCGCCAGCAGCTCGGGGGGGTCCGGACAGGGGATCGGCTACACCTTC. It is translated as CASSSGGSGQGIGYTF.

This chain uses TRBV4-1 with TRBJ2-3; 11 nucleotides align to TRBD2. J gave up 3 bases and V 7 bases, and 9 bases lay outside the gene matches. Germline V gene lookup returns CDR1 MGHRA and CDR2 YSYEKL. This CDR3 has 16 residues. The CDR3 sequence is CASKGVGTSGTDTQYF. The CDR3 DNA sequence: TGCGCCAGCAAGGGTGTCGGGACTAGCGGAACAGATACGCAGTATTTT.

The V gene is TRBV9, the J gene TRBJ2-7; the match to TRBD2 covers 14 bases. V lost 2 bases to trimming and J lost 3 bases; unmatched junction nucleotides: 4. The CDR3 is made up of 16 amino acids. Looked up from germline, CDR1 is SGDLS and CDR2 is YYNGEE. Here the CDR3 reads CASSVGLAGGSYEQYF. CDR3 sequence (DNA): TGTGCCAGCAGCGTCGGACTAGCGGGAGGCAGCTACGAGCAGTACTTC.

This chain uses TRBV6-1 with TRBJ1-4; 9 bases fit TRBD1. The trim removed 6 bases at V and 5 bases at J, leaving 4 bases unmatched. The CDR3 extends over 14 amino acids. CDR1 and CDR2 (germline): MNHNS, SASEGT. The CDR3 reads CASRTGQGNEKLFF. The CDR3 coding sequence is TGTGCCAGCAGGACGGGACAGGGAAATGAAAAACTGTTTTTT.

V is TRBV19 and J is TRBJ2-3; 9 nucleotides line up with TRBD2. J lost 4 bases, V lost 1 base, and 3 bases had no gene match. This CDR3 spans 15 amino acids. Germline-derived CDR1 and CDR2 are LNHDA and SQIVND (reference sequence). CDR3 nucleotides: TGTGCCAGTAGTATAGGCGCGGGAGGGCCAGATACGCAGTATTTT. Translating gives CASSIGAGGPDTQYF.

This rearrangement joins TRBV6-1 to TRBJ2-3, with TRBD2 matching 12 bases. The junction had 6 bases not matched to a gene; V was cut back by 6 bases and J by 5 bases. This CDR3 is built from 15 residues. CDR1 and CDR2 (germline): MNHNS, SASEGT. CDR3 residues: CASRGLAGKRDTQYF. CDR3 nucleotide sequence: TGTGCCAGCAGAGGACTAGCGGGAAAAAGAGATACGCAGTATTTT.

This chain uses TRBV28 with TRBJ2-7; 10 bases fit TRBD1. The CDR3 consists of 14 residues. V gave up 6 bases and J gave up 5 bases; unmatched junction bases: 7. Germline V gives CDR1 MDHEN, CDR2 SYDVKM. CDR3 DNA: TGTGCCAGCAGGATGACAGGGGGCATCGACGAGCAGTACTTC. It encodes CASRMTGGIDEQYF. Together with reference TRBV28 and TRBJ2-7, the CDR3 gives the full variable domain: DVKVTQSSRYLVKRTGEKVFLECVQDMDHENMFWYRQDPGLGLRLIYFSYDVKMKEKGDIPEGYSVSREKKERFSLILESASTNQTSMYLCASRMTGGIDEQYFGPGTRLTVT.

A single count supports this clone. The chain has TRBV10-1 and TRBJ2-7; 12 bases line up with TRBD2. The CDR3 sequence is 17 residues long. V dropped 6 bases and J dropped 2; count of bases not matched to a gene: 11. Germline CDR1 reads WNHNN; CDR2 reads SYGVQD (reference sequence). Written as DNA, the CDR3 is TGCGCCAGCAGGAGTCTAGCGGGAGGGTCAACTACCTACGAGCAGTACTTC. Amino acid sequence: CASRSLAGGSTTYEQYF.

This clone showed up just a few times. J is TRBJ2-4 and V is TRBV25-1; a weak D match, TRBD1 (5 bases). Germline CDR1 and CDR2: MGHDK and SYGVNS. V lost 1 base and J lost 4, with 8 bases in between. CDR3 length: 14 residues. CDR3 coding DNA: TGTGCCAGCAGTGAATCAGGGCTAAAAAACATTCAGTACTTC. Its translation: CASSESGLKNIQYF.

The gene calls are TRBV30 and TRBJ1-1, with D tentatively TRBD1 (6 bases). V lost 2 bases, J lost 2 bases, and 15 bases lay in between. Germline-derived CDR1 and CDR2 are GTSNPN and SVGIG (reference sequence). This CDR3 is 15 amino acids long. The CDR3 sequence: CAWSTTGHQNTEAFF. The CDR3 DNA follows: TGTGCCTGGAGTACGACGGGACACCAAAACACTGAAGCTTTCTTT. The whole variable domain, filled in from reference TRBV30 and TRBJ1-1, reads SQTIHQWPATLVQPVGSPLSLECTVEGTSNPNLYWYRQAAGRGLQLLFYSVGIGQISSEVPQNLSASRPQDRQFILSSKKLLLSDSGFYLCAWSTTGHQNTEAFFGQGTRLTVV.

This chain uses TRBV11-2 with TRBJ2-1, with unresolved D. Per the germline V gene, CDR1 is SGHAT and CDR2 is FQNNGV. The CDR3 totals 16 residues. V lost 1 base and J 0 bases, leaving 10 bases between the germline ends. The CDR3 loop is CASSLAGWSSYNEQFF. The CDR3 coding sequence is TGTGCCAGCAGCTTAGCGGGTTGGAGCTCCTACAATGAGCAGTTCTTC.

The J gene is TRBJ1-2, the V gene TRBV5-1; no clear D. There are 16 residues in the CDR3. The V gene lost 4 bases and the J gene lost 7 bases, with 23 bases spanning the gap. The germline CDR1 and CDR2 sequences are SGHRS and YFSETQ. The CDR3 nucleotides are TGCGCCAGCAGCCTCTTCGGAAGGGAGATTCTAGGTGGCTACACCTTC. Protein product: CASSLFGREILGGYTF.

This clone was seen more than once but under ten times. The chain uses TRBV5-1 and TRBJ2-4; 8 nucleotides match TRBD2. The germline V gene has CDR1 SGHRS and CDR2 YFSETQ. V lost 4 bases to trimming and J lost 10 bases; unmatched junction nucleotides: 7. CDR3 length: 13 amino acids. As DNA, the CDR3 is TGCGCCAGCAGCCTGATCGGGGGGGATATTCAGTACTTC. This translates into CASSLIGGDIQYF.

The rearrangement joins TRBV6-5 to TRBJ2-3; tentative D call: TRBD2 (5 bases). The CDR3 runs to 16 residues. V lost 0 bases, J lost 7 bases, and 17 bases lay in between. Germline V CDR1 and CDR2: MNHEY, SVGAGI. The CDR3 nucleotides are TGTGCCAGCAGTTACTCGTTAGATCTAGCAGGTTATACGCAGTATTTT. Its protein product is CASSYSLDLAGYTQYF.

The rearrangement links TRBV19 to TRBJ2-1; D uncertain. The CDR3 sequence is 13 residues long. Germline CDR1 and CDR2: LNHDA and SQIVND (reference sequence). Deletions cut 8 bases from V and 3 bases from J, with 11 bases between. CDR3 DNA: TGTGCCAGTCCTCTAGTCGACTACAATGAGCAGTTCTTC. Translated, it gives CASPLVDYNEQFF.

This clone was counted a few times. V gene TRBV5-1 combines with J gene TRBJ2-1, with 10 bases identical to TRBD1. V gave up 4 bases and J gave up 4 bases; unmatched junction bases: 5. This CDR3 is 15 amino acids long. The germline gives CDR1 SGHRS, CDR2 YFSETQ. The CDR3 DNA reads TGCGCCAGCAGCCCTGGACAGGGGGAATACAATGAGCAGTTCTTC. This encodes CASSPGQGEYNEQFF. Full variable domain (missing parts from reference TRBV5-1 and TRBJ2-1): KAGVTQTPRYLIKTRGQQVTLSCSPISGHRSVSWYQQTPGQGLQFLFEYFSETQRNKGNFPGRFSGRQFSNSRSEMNVSTLELGDSALYLCASSPGQGEYNEQFFGPGTRLTVL.